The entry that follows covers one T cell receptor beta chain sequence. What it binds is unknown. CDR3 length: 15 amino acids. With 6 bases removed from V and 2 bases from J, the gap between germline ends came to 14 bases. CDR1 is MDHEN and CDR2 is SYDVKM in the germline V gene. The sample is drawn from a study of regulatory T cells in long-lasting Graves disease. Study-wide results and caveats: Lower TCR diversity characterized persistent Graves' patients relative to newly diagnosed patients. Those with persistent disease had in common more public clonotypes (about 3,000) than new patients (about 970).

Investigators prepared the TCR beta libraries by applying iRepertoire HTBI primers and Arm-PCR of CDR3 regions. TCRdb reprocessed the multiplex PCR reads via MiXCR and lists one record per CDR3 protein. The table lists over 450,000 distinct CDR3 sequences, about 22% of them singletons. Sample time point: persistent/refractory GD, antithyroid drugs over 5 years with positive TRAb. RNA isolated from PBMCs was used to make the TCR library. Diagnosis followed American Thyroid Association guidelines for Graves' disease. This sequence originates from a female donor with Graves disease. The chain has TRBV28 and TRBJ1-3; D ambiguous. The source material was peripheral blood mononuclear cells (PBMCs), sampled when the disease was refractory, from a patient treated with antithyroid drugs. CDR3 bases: TGTGCCAGCAGCCGCGGACCCGAACCTGGAAACACCATATATTTT. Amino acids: CASSRGPEPGNTIYF.